This T cell receptor (beta chain) was identified during a study of cytomegalovirus exposure and HLA in healthy donors. Study results and caveats: Analyzed later, association rates of TCRs varied across HLA loci, with DRB1 most and HLA-C fewest.

Likely unrecorded immune exposures existed in these nominally healthy donors. With respect to this clone: The target antigen is unknown.

The V gene's germline CDR1 is SGHAT and CDR2 FQNNGV. This CDR3 has 12 residues. V was cut by 4 bases and J by 8 bases, with 10 bases left in between. PCR primers comprised 60 Vbeta and 13 Jbeta primers. The repertoire was sequenced with immunoSEQ multiplex PCR; TCRdb's copy has only in-frame clones and lacks some. This repertoire shows 150,000 or so clones, 60% to 80% found once; its top ten account for roughly 1.5%. The V gene is TRBV11-2, the J gene TRBJ2-3; D gene uncertain. The source is a female donor in good health and CMV-seronegative. The sequencing sample was made of PBMCs. The CDR3 sequence: CASSSYQVTQYF. CDR3 DNA: TGTGCCAGCAGCTCCTACCAGGTTACGCAGTATTTT. Full variable domain (remainder filled in from reference TRBV11-2 and TRBJ2-3): EAGVAQSPRYKIIEKRQSVAFWCNPISGHATLYWYQQILGQGPKLLIQFQNNGVVDDSQLPKDRFSAERLKGVDSTLKIQPAKLEDSAVYLCASSSYQVTQYFGPGTRLTVL.